This entry features one T cell receptor (beta chain) sequence. What it recognizes is unknown. This sample was taken from a study of radiation and T cells in renal cell carcinoma. Broader study findings: Top tumor clonotypes rose in blood 2 weeks post-radiation, then contracted. Pretreatment tumor biopsies were lacking, so baseline clonotypes are unknown.

Assay: immunoSEQ multiplex PCR; the TCRdb copy retains only in-frame clones and omits some. This sample has 100,000 to 150,000 clones, with 80% to 85% found just once. Regarding time point: baseline pretreatment blood. The treatment is: 15 Gy SBRT to primary tumor, nephrectomy 4 weeks later. After SBRT, blood was collected at 2 and 4 weeks, plus baseline. The CDR3 consists of 12 residues. The germline V gene encodes CDR1 SGDLS and CDR2 YYNGEE. Trimming cost V 4 bases and J 8 bases; bases outside gene matches: 4. This chain joins TRBV9 and TRBJ1-2, with TRBD1 matching over 8 bases. The TCR originated in a woman aged 55-70 years with renal cell carcinoma. Sequencing used blood, obtained from a patient whose treatment included radiotherapy and nephrectomy. DNA for the CDR3: TGTGCCAGCAGCCCAGGGGGCGGCGGCTACACCTTC. Protein product: CASSPGGGGYTF.